Presented here are 24 T cell receptor beta chains from one specimen sequenced in a study of blood T cell repertoires in COVID-19. Sequencing used immunoSEQ multiplex PCR; TCRdb keeps in-frame clones, though not all of them. The table includes approximately 180,000 clones, more than 75% detected once. Sequencing was done on a sample of peripheral blood. These receptors were obtained from a person aged 70 to 79 with COVID-19, enrolled during active disease.

Only a few counts were recorded for this clone. The chain carries TRBV9 and TRBJ1-2; D is possibly TRBD1 (6 bases). The CDR3 is made up of 17 amino acids. V was pared by 0 bases and J by 4 bases, with 19 bases between. Germline lookup yields CDR1 SGDLS and CDR2 YYNGEE. The CDR3 is CASSVDRQGNFGYGYTF. The CDR3 nucleotides read TGTGCCAGCAGCGTAGATAGGCAGGGGAACTTTGGCTATGGCTACACCTTC.

This clone was picked up many times. The chain has TRBV3-1 (or the pseudogene TRBV3-2) and TRBJ2-7; TRBD2 agrees at 13 bases. Germline loops: CDR1 LGHDT, CDR2 YNNKEL (reference sequence). This CDR3 has 17 residues. The V gene end was trimmed by 3 bases and the J gene end by 2 bases; junction bases not matched to a gene: 7. The DNA for the CDR3 is TGTGCCAGCAGCCAGGCCCGACTAGCGGGAGGAACCTACGAGCAGTACTTC. It encodes CASSQARLAGGTYEQYF.

This clone was counted a few times. V is TRBV5-1 and J is TRBJ2-1; 7 bases fit TRBD2. Trimming cost V 3 bases and J 10 bases; bases outside gene matches: 10. CDR3 length: 14 residues. Germline V gene data show CDR1 as SGHRS and CDR2 as YFSETQ. CDR3 DNA: TGCGCCAGCAGCTCAATAGCGGGTCCAATAGAGCAGTTCTTC. Translating it yields CASSSIAGPIEQFF.

The CDR3 DNA reads as TGTGCCAGCAGCCATCCGGGACTAGGGGCTTATGAGCAGTTCTTC. Its protein is CASSHPGLGAYEQFF. The V call is TRBV7-6, the J call TRBJ2-1; 8 bases line up with TRBD2. Germline V gene sequence: CDR1 SGHVS, CDR2 FNYEAQ. V lost 5 bases to trimming and J lost 8 bases; unmatched junction nucleotides: 11. This CDR3 is built from 15 residues.

The gene calls are TRBV9 and TRBJ2-3; the match to TRBD2 covers 11 bases. V gave up 3 bases and J gave up 9 bases; unmatched junction bases: 9. From germline, CDR1 is SGDLS and CDR2 YYNGEE. CDR3 length equals 15 residues. Here the CDR3 DNA reads TGTGCCAGCAGCGACAGACTAGCGGGGACAACAACGCAGTATTTT. Amino acids: CASSDRLAGTTTQYF.

The CDR3 is CASSLGTQSTQYF. CDR3 nucleotide sequence: TGTGCCAGCAGCTTAGGAACCCAGTCTACGCAGTATTTT. The rearrangement uses TRBV11-3 and TRBJ2-3; the D is unclear. Deletions cut 1 base from V and 8 bases from J, with 10 bases between. The germline V gene encodes CDR1 SGHNT and CDR2 YENEEA. This CDR3 is 13 amino acids long.

V usage is TRBV7-9 and J usage is TRBJ2-2; D unclear. CDR3 length equals 11 residues. Trimming pared 2 bases from V and 7 bases from J, leaving 2 bases between. The germline V gene has CDR1 SEHNR and CDR2 FQNEAQ (reference sequence). CDR3 coding DNA: TGTGCCAGCAGCTTATACGGGGAGCTGTTTTTT. It is translated as CASSLYGELFF.

The chain carries TRBV6-6 and TRBJ2-6, with D possibly TRBD2 on 6 matching bases. Looked up from germline, CDR1 is MNHNY and CDR2 is SVGAGI (reference sequence). The CDR3 spans 16 residues. The ends were cut back, 2 bases at V and 2 bases at J, with 10 bases in the middle. As DNA, the CDR3 is TGTGCCAGCAGTTACGTGTCGGGGGCTGGGGCCAACGTCCTGACTTTC. This gives the protein CASSYVSGAGANVLTF.

The chain has TRBV28 and TRBJ2-5; no reliable D call. This CDR3 is built from 14 residues. The germline V gene encodes CDR1 MDHEN and CDR2 SYDVKM. V lost 4 bases, J lost 2 bases, and 11 bases lay in between. In DNA form, the CDR3 reads TGTGCCAGCAGTTCCACAGTGAAGCAAGAGACCCAGTACTTC. Translation gives CASSSTVKQETQYF.

The gene calls are TRBV9 and TRBJ1-2, with unresolved D. Trimming left V 0 bases short and J 3 bases short, with 9 bases between. The CDR3 is 14 amino acids. The V gene's germline CDR1 is SGDLS and CDR2 YYNGEE. The chain's CDR3 is CASSVDPGDYGYTF. The CDR3 bases are TGTGCCAGCAGCGTAGATCCGGGAGACTATGGCTACACCTTC. The whole variable domain, remainder taken from reference TRBV9 and TRBJ1-2, is DSGVTQTPKHLITATGQRVTLRCSPRSGDLSVYWYQQSLDQGLQFLIQYYNGEERAKGNILERFSAQQFPDLHSELNLSSLELGDSALYFCASSVDPGDYGYTFGSGTRLTVV.

J is TRBJ1-1 and V is TRBV12-3 or TRBV12-4, with 7 bases matching TRBD1. The CDR3 spans 13 residues. Unmatched junction bases numbered 3, after V lost 7 bases and J lost 1 base. CDR3 in amino acids: CASNQGENTEAFF. The CDR3 region has the DNA TGTGCCAGCAATCAGGGGGAGAACACTGAAGCTTTCTTT.

Only one count was recorded for this clone. The V call is TRBV2, the J call TRBJ2-4; 7 bases line up with TRBD1. V was pared by 5 bases and J by 0 bases, with 10 bases of the junction left unmatched. Germline CDR1 SNHLY, CDR2 FYNNEI. The CDR3 spans 17 residues. The CDR3 is CASSLQNTGVAKNIQYF. The CDR3 DNA reads as TGTGCCAGCAGTCTACAGAATACAGGGGTAGCCAAAAACATTCAGTACTTC.

The chain recombines TRBV11-2 with TRBJ2-3; the D is unclear. This CDR3 comprises 12 residues. Germline V gene lookup returns CDR1 SGHAT and CDR2 FQNNGV. Trimming shortened V by 6 bases and J by 4 bases, and 8 bases separated the two germline ends. The CDR3 sequence: CASSIASDTQYF. For the CDR3, the DNA is TGTGCCAGCAGTATAGCATCAGATACGCAGTATTTT.

This sequence joins TRBV6-2 or TRBV6-3 and TRBJ2-7; TRBD1 aligns across 7 bases. The CDR3 sequence is 16 residues long. CDR1 and CDR2 (germline): MNHEY, SVGEGT. Trimming at V came to 3 bases and at J to 3 bases, leaving 11 bases not matched to a gene. The CDR3 DNA reads TGTGCCAGCAGTTATCATCAGACAGGGAAACACTACGAGCAGTACTTC. Protein product: CASSYHQTGKHYEQYF.

The chain uses TRBV27 and TRBJ2-7, with TRBD2 as a possible D gene (6 bases). V lost 1 base and J 3 bases, leaving 10 bases between the germline ends. From germline, CDR1 is MNHEY and CDR2 SMNVEV (reference sequence). This CDR3 is 14 amino acids long. CDR3 DNA sequence: TGTGCCAGCAGTTTATTGGGCGGGAACTACGAGCAGTACTTC. This codes for CASSLLGGNYEQYF.

J is TRBJ1-2 and V is TRBV5-1; 7 bases line up with TRBD1. J lost 4 bases, V lost 0 bases, and 3 bases had no gene match. The CDR3 spans 14 residues. CDR1 is SGHRS, CDR2 YFSETQ, per germline. Here the CDR3 reads CASSLAGTAYGYTF. CDR3 sequence (DNA): TGCGCCAGCAGCTTGGCCGGGACAGCCTATGGCTACACCTTC.

The chain has TRBV5-1 and TRBJ2-3, with D unclear. Trimming pared 1 base from V and 6 bases from J, leaving 6 bases between. The CDR3 is 12 amino acids. The germline V gene has CDR1 SGHRS and CDR2 YFSETQ. This CDR3 reads CASSLLSDTQYF. CDR3 DNA: TGCGCCAGCAGCTTGTTATCCGATACGCAGTATTTT.

The rearrangement uses TRBV18 and TRBJ2-1, with D maybe TRBD1 (6 bases). This CDR3 has 15 amino acids. In germline, CDR1 is KGHSH, CDR2 LQKENI. Trimming took off 0 bases at V and 8 bases at J, with 14 bases between the two ends. The CDR3 sequence: CASSPPTGGVYEQFF. Written as DNA, the CDR3 is TGTGCCAGCTCACCACCGACTGGGGGCGTCTATGAGCAGTTCTTC.

The chain couples TRBV18 to TRBJ2-5, with 8 bases that match TRBD1. The CDR3 is 18 residues long. The J segment lost 1 base and the V segment lost 1 base, leaving 11 bases of the junction unmatched. Germline CDR1 is KGHSH and CDR2 is LQKENI. In DNA form, the CDR3 reads TGTGCCAGCTCACCACTTCTTCGACAGGGGCACAGCCAAGAGACCCAGTACTTC. Its translation is CASSPLLRQGHSQETQYF. Looking up the rest from reference TRBV18 and TRBJ2-5 gives the full variable domain: NAGVMQNPRHLVRRRGQEARLRCSPMKGHSHVYWYRQLPEEGLKFMVYLQKENIIDESGMPKERFSAEFPKEGPSILRIQQVVRGDSAAYFCASSPLLRQGHSQETQYFGPGTRLLVL.

The rearrangement joins TRBV7-3 to TRBJ2-3; TRBD2 matches 9 bases. The CDR3 contains 14 residues. Germline-derived CDR1 and CDR2 are SGHTA and FQGTGA. V shed 2 bases, J shed 6 bases, and the junction held 3 bases outside the gene matches. CDR3 loop: CASSLLAGRDTQYF. Here the CDR3 DNA reads TGTGCCAGCAGCTTACTAGCGGGGAGGGATACGCAGTATTTT. The full variable domain, with the rest looked up from reference TRBV7-3 and TRBJ2-3, is GAGVSQTPSNKVTEKGKYVELRCDPISGHTALYWYRQSLGQGPEFLIYFQGTGAADDSGLPNDRFFAVRPEGSVSTLKIQRTERGDSAVYLCASSLLAGRDTQYFGPGTRLTVL.

The chain recombines TRBV15 with TRBJ2-7, with TRBD1 matching 7 bases. V lost 8 bases and J lost 0; bases outside the gene matches: 13. Per germline, CDR1 LNHNV and CDR2 YYDKDF (reference sequence). This CDR3 has 16 residues. The CDR3 spells CATSTPSTGNSYEQYF. CDR3 DNA: TGTGCCACCTCCACTCCTTCGACAGGGAACTCCTACGAGCAGTACTTC.

The genes are TRBV6-6 and TRBJ1-4, with D tentatively TRBD1 (6 bases). CDR3 length: 14 residues. The germline V gene has CDR1 MNHNY and CDR2 SVGAGI (reference sequence). Trimming took 2 bases from V and 5 from J, leaving 9 bases between them. The CDR3 loop reads CASSYGTMNEKLFF. CDR3 DNA: TGTGCCAGCAGTTACGGGACAATGAATGAAAAACTGTTTTTT.

CDR3 in DNA: TGTGCCACCGGCAGGGAGGTCTCTGGGGCCAACGTCCTGACTTTC. As protein: CATGREVSGANVLTF. J is TRBJ2-6 and V is TRBV6-6, with D possibly being TRBD2 (6 bases). Germline CDR1 and CDR2: MNHNY and SVGAGI (reference sequence). The length of the CDR3 is 15 residues. Trimming pared 10 bases from V and 0 bases from J, leaving 13 bases between.

The rearrangement joins TRBV6-2 or TRBV6-3 to TRBJ2-3, with D perhaps matching TRBD2 (5 bases). CDR3 length: 14 residues. Germline values: CDR1 MNHEY, CDR2 SVGEGT. Trimming shortened V by 4 bases and J by 2 bases, and 10 bases separated the two germline ends. The DNA of the CDR3 is TGTGCCAGCAGTTCCCGGACTGCCACAGATACGCAGTATTTT. It encodes CASSSRTATDTQYF.